A single sample is the source of the 5 T cell receptor beta chains below, sequenced in a study of blood T cell repertoires in COVID-19. Sequencing was performed with immunoSEQ multiplex PCR; in TCRdb, only in-frame clones are kept and a portion is missing. Of some 150,000 clones in the sample, roughly 85% were seen once. The sequenced material came from peripheral blood. The receptors shown here come from a woman in her sixties with COVID-19, enrolled during active disease.

V is TRBV3-1 (or the pseudogene TRBV3-2) and J is TRBJ1-1, with 9 bases matching TRBD1. CDR3 length equals 15 residues. Germline values: CDR1 LGHDT, CDR2 YNNKEL (reference sequence). Trimming cost V 3 bases and J 1 base; bases outside gene matches: 3. This CDR3 reads CASSQVGQGNTEAFF. The CDR3 DNA sequence: TGTGCCAGCAGCCAGGTGGGACAGGGGAACACTGAAGCTTTCTTT.

This sequence joins TRBV20-1 and TRBJ1-1; a weak D match, TRBD1 (5 bases). V lost 3 bases and J lost 4, with 9 bases in between. Germline assignment: CDR1 DFQATT and CDR2 SNEGSKA (reference sequence). The length of the CDR3 is 12 residues. The CDR3 nucleotides read TGCAGTGCTAGTGTCGGGGGCACTGAAGCTTTCTTT. Its translation: CSASVGGTEAFF.

V usage is TRBV5-1 and J usage is TRBJ1-2, with D tentatively TRBD1 (6 bases). CDR1 is SGHRS, CDR2 YFSETQ, per germline. The CDR3 spans 14 residues. Trimming took off 4 bases at V and 4 bases at J, with 14 bases between the two ends. The CDR3 reads CASSTAGTFYGYTF. For the CDR3, the DNA is TGCGCCAGCAGCACAGCCGGGACATTCTATGGCTACACCTTC.

The chain is built from TRBV18 and TRBJ1-4, with 9 bases aligning to TRBD1. The germline V gene has CDR1 KGHSH and CDR2 LQKENI. After removal of 5 bases from V and 7 bases from J, the junction contained 5 bases not matched to a gene. This CDR3 has 14 amino acids. The CDR3 reads CASSGGTGSEKLFF. The CDR3 region has the DNA TGTGCCAGCTCAGGCGGGACAGGGAGTGAAAAACTGTTTTTT.

The chain uses TRBV18 and TRBJ2-1, with 9 bases identical to TRBD1. Germline-derived CDR1 and CDR2 are KGHSH and LQKENI. The CDR3 is 17 amino acids. Germline trimming cut 6 bases from V and 5 bases from J; bases unmatched to any gene: 14. The CDR3 bases are TGTGCCAGCTCCCTAAACCTATGGAGGACAGGGGACAATGAGCAGTTCTTC. It translates to CASSLNLWRTGDNEQFF. Full variable domain (missing parts from reference TRBV18 and TRBJ2-1): NAGVMQNPRHLVRRRGQEARLRCSPMKGHSHVYWYRQLPEEGLKFMVYLQKENIIDESGMPKERFSAEFPKEGPSILRIQQVVRGDSAAYFCASSLNLWRTGDNEQFFGPGTRLTVL.